This T cell receptor (beta chain) was sequenced during a study of blood T cell repertoires in COVID-19. The overall study: The United States, Italy and Spain supplied acute and convalescent COVID-19 samples.

In the authors' methods: Estimates of nucleated cell counts were drawn from the amplification of reference gene primers. Some clones are missing from TCRdb's copy, which holds only in-frame ones; the method was immunoSEQ multiplex PCR. V, J and clone size derive from that table, while D and trimming were established from the DNA sequence. The data contain fewer than 300,000 clones, about 80% of them singletons. Unmatched junction bases numbered 6, after V lost 9 bases and J lost 8 bases. CDR3 length: 13 residues. Germline CDR1 SGHAT, CDR2 FQNNGV. This clone was picked up many times. The chain links TRBV11-2 to TRBJ2-1; 11 nucleotides match TRBD2. This receptor was identified in a woman in her forties or fifties who had recovered from COVID-19. Sequences were obtained from peripheral blood. In DNA, the CDR3 is TGTGCCAGTCTAGCGGGGGGAGGCGATGAGCAGTTCTTC. Protein product: CASLAGGGDEQFF.